These 16 T cell receptor beta chains were all obtained from the same sample, sequenced in a study of cytomegalovirus exposure and HLA in healthy donors. The PCR ran on 60 Vbeta and 13 Jbeta primers. Assay used: immunoSEQ multiplex PCR; TCRdb lists only in-frame clones, some missing. The data contain around 200,000 clones, around 77% of them singletons. The sample taken for sequencing was PBMCs. Receptors originate from a woman aged 25-40 years in good health and CMV-seropositive.

The chain links TRBV9 to TRBJ2-7; 7 bases are shared with TRBD2. The CDR3 extends over 14 amino acids. With 2 bases clipped from V and 7 bases from J, the junction kept 9 bases outside the gene matches. In germline, CDR1 is SGDLS, CDR2 YYNGEE. The CDR3 spells CASSVGQRAGEQYF. The DNA of the CDR3 is TGTGCCAGCAGCGTGGGTCAGCGAGCGGGAGAGCAGTACTTC.

The V and J genes are TRBV6-5 and TRBJ1-2; D is possibly TRBD1 (5 bases). The CDR3 runs 12 residues. Germline CDR1 MNHEY, CDR2 SVGAGI. The V end was cut by 2 bases, the J end by 8 bases, with 9 bases between. The CDR3 region is CASSYGGEGYTF. CDR3 bases: TGTGCCAGCAGTTACGGGGGGGAAGGCTACACCTTC.

The chain has TRBV7-9 and TRBJ1-1; TRBD1 might be the D (5 bases). Germline-derived CDR1 and CDR2 are SEHNR and FQNEAQ (reference sequence). This CDR3 comprises 10 residues. The V end was cut by 5 bases, the J end by 10 bases, with 8 bases between. The CDR3 coding sequence is TGTGCCAGCAGCCCAAGGGGAGCTTTCTTT. Protein product: CASSPRGAFF.

The chain carries TRBV5-1 and TRBJ2-7, with D possibly matching TRBD1 (6 bases). Trimming stripped 0 bases from V and 3 bases from J, with 13 bases between. The CDR3 length is 15 residues. In germline, CDR1 is SGHRS, CDR2 YFSETQ. This chain's CDR3 is CASSLGWQGFYEQYF. The CDR3, as DNA: TGCGCCAGCAGCTTGGGTTGGCAGGGGTTCTACGAGCAGTACTTC.

The chain recombines TRBV4-3 with TRBJ2-7; D is perhaps TRBD1 (5 bases). The CDR3 has 14 amino acids. V lost 1 base and J 2 bases, leaving 9 bases between the germline ends. Germline V CDR1 and CDR2: LGHNA, YSLEER. DNA for the CDR3: TGCGCCAGCAGCCAAGGCTTAGGGGCCTACGAGCAGTACTTC. Translated, it gives CASSQGLGAYEQYF.

This chain uses TRBV10-3 with TRBJ2-7, with D uncertain. This CDR3 has 15 residues. Trimming shortened V by 7 bases and J by 0 bases, and 16 bases separated the two germline ends. The germline V gene encodes CDR1 ENHRY and CDR2 SYGVKD. The CDR3 is CAITPEVGGSYEQYF. The DNA of the CDR3 is TGTGCCATCACCCCAGAGGTTGGCGGCTCCTACGAGCAGTACTTC.

V is TRBV7-9 and J is TRBJ1-1; 9 bases match TRBD1. The CDR3 runs 16 residues. Per the germline V gene, CDR1 is SEHNR and CDR2 is FQNEAQ (reference sequence). The trim removed 4 bases at V and 1 base at J, leaving 7 bases unmatched. In DNA, the CDR3 is TGTGCCAGCAGCTCTACTGGACAGGGGAAGAACACTGAAGCTTTCTTT. This translates into CASSSTGQGKNTEAFF.

This chain connects TRBV7-9 to TRBJ2-4; possibly TRBD2 for D (5 bases). This CDR3 has 15 amino acids. The germline V gene has CDR1 SEHNR and CDR2 FQNEAQ (reference sequence). V lost 7 bases to trimming and J lost 6 bases, with 19 bases between them. The CDR3 DNA is TGTGCCAGCACCTCGTTGAATAGGGAGATAAACATTCAGTACTTC. This codes for CASTSLNREINIQYF.

The V gene is TRBV7-9, the J gene TRBJ1-2, with D maybe TRBD1 (6 bases). This CDR3 is 16 amino acids long. Germline CDR1 reads SEHNR; CDR2 reads FQNEAQ (reference sequence). Trimming shortened V by 1 base and J by 0 bases, and 12 bases separated the two germline ends. The CDR3 DNA sequence: TGTGCCAGCAGCTTAGGGACAGCTGGGGCTAACTATGGCTACACCTTC. Translation gives CASSLGTAGANYGYTF.

This clone was detected once. The rearrangement uses TRBV6-4 and TRBJ2-2; TRBD2 matches at 9 bases. V shed 10 bases and J 7 bases; nucleotides not matched to a gene: 25. CDR3 size: 19 residues. Germline V gene data show CDR1 as MRHNA and CDR2 as SNTAGT. The CDR3 loop is CATQNPVASGVERGGELFF. CDR3 in DNA: TGTGCCACCCAAAATCCGGTGGCTAGCGGGGTCGAACGAGGCGGGGAGCTGTTTTTT.

The rearrangement joins TRBV6-5 to TRBJ1-4; D is uncertain. This CDR3 region has 12 residues. Trimming removed 4 bases from V and 4 bases from J, with 4 bases in between. Germline lookup yields CDR1 MNHEY and CDR2 SVGAGI. As DNA, the CDR3 is TGTGCCAGCAGTTCCGGTAATGAAAAACTGTTTTTT. It yields the protein CASSSGNEKLFF.

The chain links TRBV19 to TRBJ1-1; TRBD1 might be the D (5 bases). The CDR3 consists of 14 residues. The germline gives CDR1 LNHDA, CDR2 SQIVND (reference sequence). Trimming removed 5 bases from V and 1 base from J, with 11 bases in between. CDR3 residues: CASSLKGKNTEAFF. The CDR3 DNA reads as TGTGCCAGTAGTCTGAAGGGGAAGAACACTGAAGCTTTCTTT.

The chain has TRBV7-2 and TRBJ2-1; 10 bases fit TRBD2. Germline assignment: CDR1 SGHTA and CDR2 FQGNSA. The length of the CDR3 is 17 residues. J was trimmed by 0 bases and V by 5 bases; bases with no gene match: 7. CDR3 sequence (DNA): TGTGCCAGCAGCCTAGGGACTAGCGCTAGCTCCTACAATGAGCAGTTCTTC. It translates to CASSLGTSASSYNEQFF. Full variable domain (missing parts from reference TRBV7-2 and TRBJ2-1): GAGVSQSPSNKVTEKGKDVELRCDPISGHTALYWYRQSLGQGLEFLIYFQGNSAPDKSGLPSDRFSAERTGGSVSTLTIQRTQQEDSAVYLCASSLGTSASSYNEQFFGPGTRLTVL.

CDR3 bases: TGCGCCAGCAGCCAAGATATATCCTCGGGGGACACCTTC. Residues: CASSQDISSGDTF. The gene calls are TRBV4-3 and TRBJ1-2; D possibly corresponds to TRBD1 (5 bases). Trimming left V 0 bases short and J 12 bases short, with 14 bases between. Looked up from germline, CDR1 is LGHNA and CDR2 is YSLEER. This CDR3 has 13 residues.

This chain uses TRBV14 with TRBJ2-7; TRBD2 agrees at 12 bases. Germline V CDR1 and CDR2: SGHDN, FVKESK. V dropped 2 bases and J dropped 5; count of bases not matched to a gene: 10. This CDR3 spans 17 amino acids. The CDR3 region has the DNA TGTGCCAGCAGCCAACGCCGGACTAGCGGGATGAGGCACGAGCAGTACTTC. Its protein product is CASSQRRTSGMRHEQYF.

The chain links TRBV11-2 to TRBJ1-1; 8 nucleotides line up with TRBD1. V shed 5 bases and J 5 bases; nucleotides not matched to a gene: 10. There are 15 residues in the CDR3. Germline V gene lookup returns CDR1 SGHAT and CDR2 FQNNGV. The CDR3 DNA follows: TGTGCCAGCAGCGCATTAGGACAGGGCTTAACTGAAGCTTTCTTT. Protein sequence: CASSALGQGLTEAFF.